Reported below is one T cell receptor beta chain. The antigen is undetermined. Then a second PCR, running roughly 7 to 11 cycles, was carried out with a sample-barcoded 5' primer and a J-beta primer mix. Via MiXCR, TCRdb re-called the 5' RACE reads, giving one row per CDR3 protein. The data contain 850,000 to 1,300,000 distinct CDR3 sequences, 40% to 45% of them singletons. This record belongs to a study of blood T cells in healthy people across ages. It was about 10 milliliters of peripheral blood that were drawn from each donor. Each sample yielded at least 5.5 micrograms of PBMC total RNA. Germline V gives CDR1 SGHVS, CDR2 FQNEAQ. Germline trimming cut 4 bases from V and 2 bases from J; bases unmatched to any gene: 8. The CDR3 has 16 residues. Study-level points and caveats: Nothing was known about donor CMV status, and this possibly confounded expanded clonotype changes. Higher diversity, along with more naive CD4+ cells, distinguished long-lived donors from aged donors.

The sequenced sample was blood. This chain joins TRBV7-8 and TRBJ2-1; 7 bases are shared with TRBD1. This receptor was identified in a woman in her sixties in good health. The CDR3 DNA is TGTGCCAGCAGCTCCGCCGGGACAGCCACCTACAATGAGCAGTTCTTC. Protein product: CASSSAGTATYNEQFF.